These 32 T cell receptor beta chains were all obtained from the same sample, sequenced in a study of blood T cell repertoires in COVID-19. Some clones are missing from TCRdb's copy, which holds only in-frame ones; the method was immunoSEQ multiplex PCR. The repertoire consists of more than 400,000 clones, with approximately 85% occurring once and the leading ten covering approximately 3.2%. The source material was peripheral blood. The receptors come from a human donor in a cohort sampled during active COVID-19.

This clone was seen a few times. The chain is built from TRBV11-2 and TRBJ1-6; D not certain. Germline V gives CDR1 SGHAT, CDR2 FQNNGV. Trimming pared 5 bases from V and 10 bases from J, leaving 18 bases between. The CDR3 has 15 amino acids. The CDR3 region has the DNA TGTGCCAGCAGCACTTGGGAAAGGGCGGGCTCACCCCTCCACTTT. Translated, it gives CASSTWERAGSPLHF.

This sequence joins TRBV3-1 (or the pseudogene TRBV3-2) and TRBJ2-7; D might be TRBD2 (6 bases). The CDR3 sequence is 15 residues long. Trimming removed 1 base at V and 3 bases at J, with 13 bases between. Germline CDR1 is LGHDT and CDR2 is YNNKEL (reference sequence). CDR3 region: CASSQGRGGFYEQYF. CDR3 coding DNA: TGTGCCAGCAGCCAAGGGAGGGGAGGCTTCTACGAGCAGTACTTC.

There are a few counts of this clone. V and J are TRBV30 and TRBJ2-1, with D unclear. V gave up 3 bases and J gave up 9 bases, with 12 bases separating them. Germline loops: CDR1 GTSNPN, CDR2 SVGIG (reference sequence). The CDR3 has 12 amino acids. CDR3 in amino acids: CAWSPLPGEQFF. CDR3 nucleotide sequence: TGTGCCTGGAGCCCTCTCCCCGGTGAGCAGTTCTTC.

The chain couples TRBV11-2 to TRBJ2-1; 8 bases map to TRBD1. Per the germline V gene, CDR1 is SGHAT and CDR2 is FQNNGV. The CDR3 runs 16 residues. Trimming cost V 3 bases and J 9 bases; bases outside gene matches: 13. The CDR3 bases are TGTGCCAGCAGCTTCACAGGGGGGTCTACATCGCGTGAGCAGTTCTTC. Protein: CASSFTGGSTSREQFF.

The table lists this clone with a few counts. The chain employs TRBV3-1 (or the pseudogene TRBV3-2) and TRBJ2-1; no clear D. The CDR3 loop spans 13 amino acids. V was cut by 4 bases and J by 2 bases, with 6 bases left in between. CDR1 is LGHDT and CDR2 is YNNKEL in the germline V gene (reference sequence). DNA of the CDR3: TGTGCCAGCAGCCCCGAGACCTACAATGAGCAGTTCTTC. As protein: CASSPETYNEQFF.

The V gene is TRBV3-1 (or the pseudogene TRBV3-2), the J gene TRBJ2-1, with D uncertain. CDR3 length equals 17 residues. V was pared by 1 base and J by 0 bases, with 13 bases between. The germline gives CDR1 LGHDT, CDR2 YNNKEL (reference sequence). The CDR3 region has the DNA TGTGCCAGCAGCCAAGTTTCGGCGGTGAGCTCCTACAATGAGCAGTTCTTC. This gives the protein CASSQVSAVSSYNEQFF.

V usage is TRBV6-5 and J usage is TRBJ2-7, with a weak D call TRBD2 (6 bases). Trimming removed 6 bases from V and 2 bases from J, with 14 bases in between. Per the germline V gene, CDR1 is MNHEY and CDR2 is SVGAGI. The CDR3 spans 14 residues. The CDR3 sequence: CASSRGTDTYEQYF. CDR3 DNA: TGTGCCAGCAGCCGCGGGACGGACACCTACGAGCAGTACTTC.

The chain couples TRBV2 to TRBJ1-1; 7 bases are shared with TRBD1. V was clipped by 4 bases and J by 3 bases; unmatched bases: 5. Germline V gene sequence: CDR1 SNHLY, CDR2 FYNNEI. The CDR3 covers 14 residues. CDR3: CASSVKGADTEAFF. The CDR3 coding sequence is TGTGCCAGCAGTGTTAAGGGGGCGGACACTGAAGCTTTCTTT.

The count of this clone is one. At one end the junction does not follow the germline gene, possibly because of a read error. The chain links TRBV5-1 to TRBJ2-1, with D possibly TRBD1 on 6 matching bases. Germline V lookup: CDR1 SGHRS, CDR2 YFSETQ. CDR3 size: 15 residues. The CDR3 DNA sequence: TGCGCCAGCAGCTTGGCCGAGGGGTTGACAGGCAGCCCCGTCTTC. Translating it yields CASSLAEGLTGSPVF.

The sample holds a few counts of this clone. The V and J genes are TRBV27 and TRBJ1-2; D perhaps matches TRBD1 (5 bases). CDR3 length: 14 residues. The V end was cut by 5 bases, the J end by 5 bases, with 15 bases between. The germline CDR1 and CDR2 sequences are MNHEY and SMNVEV (reference sequence). For the CDR3, the DNA is TGTGCCAGCAGTCCAGAGCTCGGGGGTTATGGCTACACCTTC. Its translation: CASSPELGGYGYTF.

This chain connects TRBV19 to TRBJ2-1, with 9 bases that match TRBD2. Per germline, CDR1 LNHDA and CDR2 SQIVND (reference sequence). With V trimmed by 4 bases and J by 9 bases, 4 bases remained unmatched. The CDR3 runs 13 residues. The CDR3 spells CASSNLAGLEQFF. The CDR3 nucleotides read TGTGCCAGTAGTAACCTAGCGGGACTTGAGCAGTTCTTC.

This chain joins TRBV30 and TRBJ1-1; possible D gene TRBD1, 5 bases. The germline V and J ends were trimmed by 2 bases and 8 bases, with 9 bases remaining between them. This CDR3 spans 11 amino acids. CDR1 is GTSNPN, CDR2 SVGIG, per germline (reference sequence). CDR3 nucleotides: TGTGCCTGGAGTTCGAAGGGGGAAGCTTTCTTT. Its translation: CAWSSKGEAFF.

The V and J genes are TRBV6-5 and TRBJ1-2, with D possibly TRBD1 on 6 matching bases. The V end lost 6 bases, the J end lost 4 bases, and 15 bases lay between the germline ends. CDR3 length: 14 amino acids. Germline assignment: CDR1 MNHEY and CDR2 SVGAGI. The CDR3 DNA sequence: TGTGCCAGCAGGACCTTACAGGGCCTCTATGGCTACACCTTC. It specifies CASRTLQGLYGYTF.

CDR3 coding DNA: TGCACCAGCAGCCAAGGAAGCGGGAGGGCCCTGAACATTCAGTACTTC. Its translation is CTSSQGSGRALNIQYF. This sequence joins TRBV1 and TRBJ2-4; no check of the table's D call, TRBD2, against the DNA was made. TRBV1 is reported as a pseudogene. This CDR3 is built from 16 residues.

This clone was seen many times. V is TRBV7-8 and J is TRBJ1-2, with D uncertain. CDR1 is SGHVS, CDR2 FQNEAQ, per germline. The CDR3 is 15 amino acids. Trimming shortened V by 0 bases and J by 9 bases, and 17 bases separated the two germline ends. Here the CDR3 DNA reads TGTGCCAGCAGCTTAGCGCAGGTCCCCCCTATGCGCTACACCTTC. Its translation: CASSLAQVPPMRYTF.

In this sample, this clone turned up a few times. V gene TRBV27 combines with J gene TRBJ1-1; the match to TRBD1 covers 12 bases. The length of the CDR3 is 16 residues. V gave up 5 bases and J gave up 6 bases; unmatched junction bases: 10. The germline CDR1 and CDR2 sequences are MNHEY and SMNVEV (reference sequence). CDR3: CASSPPGTGGRAEAFF. The CDR3 region has the DNA TGTGCCAGCAGTCCACCCGGGACAGGGGGCCGCGCTGAAGCTTTCTTT.

The chain couples TRBV30 to TRBJ1-1, with 7 nucleotides matching TRBD1. This CDR3 contains 12 residues. Germline-derived CDR1 and CDR2 are GTSNPN and SVGIG (reference sequence). With V trimmed by 5 bases and J by 4 bases, 4 bases remained unmatched. The DNA of the CDR3 is TGTGCCTGGGACCGGGACAGCACTGAAGCTTTCTTT. Translated, it gives CAWDRDSTEAFF.

This clone was detected a few times. The genes are TRBV24-1 and TRBJ2-1, with 7 nucleotides matching TRBD2. J was trimmed by 5 bases and V by 9 bases; bases with no gene match: 9. The CDR3 covers 14 residues. Germline V gene data show CDR1 as KGHDR and CDR2 as SFDVKD. The CDR3 sequence is CATRMGGRHNEQFF. DNA of the CDR3: TGTGCCACCCGGATGGGAGGGCGGCACAATGAGCAGTTCTTC.

This clone was recorded only once. The chain recombines TRBV3-1 (or the pseudogene TRBV3-2) with TRBJ2-1; TRBD2 agrees at 8 bases. This CDR3 contains 15 residues. Germline V gene sequence: CDR1 LGHDT, CDR2 YNNKEL (reference sequence). V was pared by 3 bases and J by 8 bases, with 9 bases of the junction left unmatched. The CDR3 sequence: CASSQARLASDEQFF. Written as DNA, the CDR3 is TGTGCCAGCAGCCAGGCCCGACTAGCGTCCGATGAGCAGTTCTTC.

CDR3 residues: CASRWGQNYGYTF. CDR3 coding DNA: TGTGCCAGCAGGTGGGGACAGAACTATGGCTACACCTTC. This sequence joins TRBV28 and TRBJ1-2, with TRBD1 matching over 7 bases. This CDR3 is 13 amino acids long. Trimming cost V 6 bases and J 2 bases; bases outside gene matches: 3. Per germline, CDR1 MDHEN and CDR2 SYDVKM.

The gene calls are TRBV5-4 and TRBJ2-7; tentative D call: TRBD1 (6 bases). Germline V gives CDR1 SGHNT, CDR2 YYREEE (reference sequence). The CDR3 loop spans 15 amino acids. V shed 5 bases and J shed 0 bases, with 15 bases lying between them. In nucleotides, the CDR3 is TGTGCCAGCAGTCCCTCTAGGGGGAACTCCTACGAGCAGTACTTC. Its translation is CASSPSRGNSYEQYF. Full variable domain (remainder filled in from reference TRBV5-4 and TRBJ2-7): ETGVTQSPTHLIKTRGQQVTLRCSSQSGHNTVSWYQQALGQGPQFIFQYYREEENGRGNFPPRFSGLQFPNYSSELNVNALELDDSALYLCASSPSRGNSYEQYFGPGTRLTVT.

V gene TRBV6-2 or TRBV6-3 combines with J gene TRBJ2-1; TRBD1 matches at 8 bases. The CDR3 has 16 amino acids. Germline CDR1 MNHEY, CDR2 SVGEGT. Trimming removed 0 bases from V and 7 bases from J; junction bases left unmatched: 8. CDR3 coding DNA: TGTGCCAGCAGTTACTCCGGGACAGGTAGTAAGAATGAGCAGTTCTTC. Translating it yields CASSYSGTGSKNEQFF.

The V call is TRBV25-1, the J call TRBJ2-3; TRBD1 agrees at 8 bases. This CDR3 has 15 residues. Germline V gene sequence: CDR1 MGHDK, CDR2 SYGVNS. J was trimmed by 2 bases and V by 2 bases; bases with no gene match: 3. The CDR3 loop reads CASSEQGAATDTQYF. The CDR3 bases are TGTGCCAGCAGTGAACAGGGGGCGGCCACAGATACGCAGTATTTT.

This chain links TRBV5-6 with TRBJ1-4, with D uncertain. Between the trimmed V and J ends, which lost 4 bases and 3 bases, there was a span of 13 bases. The CDR3 sequence is 15 residues long. Germline V gene sequence: CDR1 SGHDT, CDR2 YYEEEE. CDR3 sequence (DNA): TGTGCCAGCAGCCCCCTGGGAGAACCTAATGAAAAACTGTTTTTT. Its translation is CASSPLGEPNEKLFF.

This clone came up a few times. The J gene is TRBJ1-4, the V gene TRBV27, with 7 nucleotides matching TRBD1. This CDR3 region has 16 residues. Per germline, CDR1 MNHEY and CDR2 SMNVEV (reference sequence). The J segment lost 4 bases and the V segment lost 0 bases, leaving 5 bases of the junction unmatched. This chain's CDR3 is CASSLSRGQGNEKLFF. CDR3 sequence (DNA): TGTGCCAGCAGTTTATCGAGGGGGCAGGGTAATGAAAAACTGTTTTTT.

The chain uses TRBV5-4 and TRBJ2-5; 14 bases agree with TRBD2. The CDR3 is made up of 18 amino acids. Germline CDR1 reads SGHNT; CDR2 reads YYREEE (reference sequence). Losses at the gene ends were 2 bases for V and 4 bases for J; bases not matched to a gene: 10. CDR3 residues: CASSFSTSGRAQGETQYF. The CDR3 DNA reads TGTGCCAGCAGCTTCTCGACTAGCGGGAGGGCCCAGGGAGAGACCCAGTACTTC.

Here the CDR3 DNA reads TGTGCCAGCAGCCAAGATCGACAGACGCTTGGAAACACCATATATTTT. Its protein is CASSQDRQTLGNTIYF. This chain connects TRBV3-1 (or the pseudogene TRBV3-2) to TRBJ1-3; the D gene is possibly TRBD1 (5 bases). The CDR3 consists of 16 residues. V was clipped by 0 bases and J by 3 bases, with 12 bases between them. CDR1 and CDR2 (germline): LGHDT, YNNKEL (reference sequence).

This chain joins TRBV6-6 and TRBJ2-7; a possible D gene is TRBD1 (7 bases). The CDR3 has 14 amino acids. Germline V gene sequence: CDR1 MNHNY, CDR2 SVGAGI (reference sequence). Trimming left V 0 bases short and J 5 bases short, with 11 bases between. CDR3 nucleotides: TGTGCCAGCAGTTACTCGAGCAGGGGGGACGAGCAGTACTTC. Translating gives CASSYSSRGDEQYF.

CDR3 DNA: TGTGCCATCAGCGGACCGGGACAGGGAACCTACGAGCAGTACTTC. This encodes CAISGPGQGTYEQYF. V gene TRBV10-3 combines with J gene TRBJ2-7, with 9 bases lining up with TRBD1. The V gene end was trimmed by 6 bases and the J gene end by 2 bases; junction bases not matched to a gene: 8. The germline gives CDR1 ENHRY, CDR2 SYGVKD. The length of the CDR3 is 15 residues.

The rearrangement joins TRBV6-6 to TRBJ1-4; 9 bases are a match to TRBD1. Germline V lookup: CDR1 MNHNY, CDR2 SVGAGI (reference sequence). This CDR3 is 16 amino acids long. Trimming removed 5 bases from V and 4 bases from J; junction bases left unmatched: 8. The DNA for the CDR3 is TGTGCCAGCAGTCGAACCGGGACAGGGTATAATGAAAAACTGTTTTTT. Translation gives CASSRTGTGYNEKLFF.

This clone was recorded once. The chain couples TRBV28 to TRBJ1-4, with D unresolved. The V gene's germline CDR1 is MDHEN and CDR2 SYDVKM. V gave up 3 bases and J gave up 4 bases, with 9 bases separating them. This CDR3 is 14 amino acids long. DNA of the CDR3: TGTGCCAGCAGTTTCCAGGCAAATAATGAAAAACTGTTTTTT. This encodes CASSFQANNEKLFF.

This clone was detected once. The genes are TRBV3-1 (or the pseudogene TRBV3-2) and TRBJ2-3; D is undetermined. V lost 3 bases and J lost 2, with 9 bases in between. The germline V gene has CDR1 LGHDT and CDR2 YNNKEL (reference sequence). CDR3 size: 14 residues. The CDR3 loop reads CASSHEVDTDTQYF. The CDR3, as DNA: TGTGCCAGCAGCCACGAGGTGGACACAGATACGCAGTATTTT.